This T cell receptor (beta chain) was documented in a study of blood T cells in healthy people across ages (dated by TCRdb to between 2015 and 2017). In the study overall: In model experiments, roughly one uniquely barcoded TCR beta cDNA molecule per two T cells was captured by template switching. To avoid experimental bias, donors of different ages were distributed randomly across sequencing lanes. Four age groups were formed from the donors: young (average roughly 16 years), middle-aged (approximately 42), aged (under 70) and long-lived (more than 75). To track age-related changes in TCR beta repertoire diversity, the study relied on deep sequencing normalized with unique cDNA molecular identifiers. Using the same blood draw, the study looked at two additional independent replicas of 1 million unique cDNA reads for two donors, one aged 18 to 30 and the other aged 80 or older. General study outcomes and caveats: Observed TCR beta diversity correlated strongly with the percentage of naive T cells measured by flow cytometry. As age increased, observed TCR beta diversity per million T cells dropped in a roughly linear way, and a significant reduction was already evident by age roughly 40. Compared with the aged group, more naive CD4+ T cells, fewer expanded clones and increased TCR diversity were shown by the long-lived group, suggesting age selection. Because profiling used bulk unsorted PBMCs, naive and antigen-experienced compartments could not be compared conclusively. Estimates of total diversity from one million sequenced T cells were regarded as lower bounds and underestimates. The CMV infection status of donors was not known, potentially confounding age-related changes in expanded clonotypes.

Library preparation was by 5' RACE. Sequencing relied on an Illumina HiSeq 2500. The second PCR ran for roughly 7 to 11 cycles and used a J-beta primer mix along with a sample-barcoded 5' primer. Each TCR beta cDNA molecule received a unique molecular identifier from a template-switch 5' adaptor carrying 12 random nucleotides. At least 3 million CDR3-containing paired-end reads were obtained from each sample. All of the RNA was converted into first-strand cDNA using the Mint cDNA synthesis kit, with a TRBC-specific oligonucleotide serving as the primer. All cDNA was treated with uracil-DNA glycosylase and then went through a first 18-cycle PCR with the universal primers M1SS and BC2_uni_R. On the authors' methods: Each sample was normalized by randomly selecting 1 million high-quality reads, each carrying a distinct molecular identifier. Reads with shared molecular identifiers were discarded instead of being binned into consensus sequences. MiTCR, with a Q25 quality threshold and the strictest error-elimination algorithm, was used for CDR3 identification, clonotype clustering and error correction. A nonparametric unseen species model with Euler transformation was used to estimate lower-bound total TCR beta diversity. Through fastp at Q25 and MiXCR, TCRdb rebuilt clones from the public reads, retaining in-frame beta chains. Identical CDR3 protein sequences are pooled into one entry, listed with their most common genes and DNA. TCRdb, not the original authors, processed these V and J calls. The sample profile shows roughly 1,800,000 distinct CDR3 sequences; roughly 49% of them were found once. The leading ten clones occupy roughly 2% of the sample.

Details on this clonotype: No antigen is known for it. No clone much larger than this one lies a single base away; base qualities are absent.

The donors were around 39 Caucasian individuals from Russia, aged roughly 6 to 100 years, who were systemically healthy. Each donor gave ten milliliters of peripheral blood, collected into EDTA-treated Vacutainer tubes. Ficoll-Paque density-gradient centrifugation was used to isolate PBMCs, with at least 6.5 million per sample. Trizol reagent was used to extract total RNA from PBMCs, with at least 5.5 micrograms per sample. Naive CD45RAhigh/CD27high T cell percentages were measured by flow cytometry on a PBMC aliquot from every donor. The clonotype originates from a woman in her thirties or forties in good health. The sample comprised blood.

The CDR3 has the sequence CSASKRTSGTDTQYF. In nucleotides, the sequence is TGCAGTGCTAGCAAACGGACTAGCGGGACAGATACGCAGTATTTT. In this chain, TRBV20-1 is recombined with TRBJ2-3, and TRBD2 aligns with 11 junction nucleotides. V is trimmed back by 3 bases and J by 3 bases, and the junction contains 5 bases that no gene match accounts for. As encoded in the germline V gene (reference sequence), CDR1 is DFQATT while CDR2 is SNEGSKA. The CDR3 runs 15 residues from the cysteine to the phenylalanine. Only the CDR3 part of the read is kept: 45 bases, read in frame from the first base.